The T cell receptor beta chain under discussion was sequenced for a study of shared clonotypes between healthy human individuals. Assay used: immunoSEQ multiplex PCR; TCRdb lists only in-frame clones, some missing. This table holds some 2.3 million clones, 80% to 95% found once. The CDR3 length is 16 residues. From germline, CDR1 is SGHNT and CDR2 YYREEE (reference sequence). The V and J ends lost 4 bases and 8 bases, in that order; junction bases with no gene match: 14. The TCR originated in a young man in good health. Some clones in this sample may be carry-over from other donors' samples. Sequencing used naive CD4+ T cells from PBMCs. Regarding subset: CD45RA+ positively selected. V gene TRBV5-4 combines with J gene TRBJ2-3; 9 bases map to TRBD1. The CDR3 protein is CASSPEGTGRPGTQYF. In DNA form, the CDR3 reads TGTGCCAGCAGCCCGGAGGGGACAGGGAGACCGGGTACGCAGTATTTT.